This T cell receptor (beta chain) was identified during a study of cytomegalovirus exposure and HLA in healthy donors. V was clipped by 5 bases and J by 4 bases, with 16 bases between them. Germline V gives CDR1 MGHRA, CDR2 YSYEKL. The CDR3 has 15 amino acids. 60 Vbeta and 13 Jbeta primers were used in PCR. Method: immunoSEQ multiplex PCR; TCRdb's copy keeps in-frame clones and lacks some. Here the sample spans hundreds of thousands of clones, roughly 90% being singletons. This clone appeared a few times. The chain has TRBV4-1 and TRBJ2-3; a weak D match, TRBD2 (6 bases). This clonotype was sampled from a woman under 30 in good health and CMV-seronegative. Sequencing was done on a sample of PBMCs. DNA of the CDR3: TGCGCCAGCAGCGGAGTGGGCCGGGACTCAGATACGCAGTATTTT. Protein sequence: CASSGVGRDSDTQYF.